This T cell receptor (beta chain) was sequenced in a study of blood T cell repertoires in COVID-19. Study-level background: From the United States, Italy and Spain came samples of acute and convalescent COVID-19.

Assay: immunoSEQ multiplex PCR; the TCRdb copy retains only in-frame clones and omits some. The table includes a few hundred thousand clones, about 87% detected once. Cohorts were determined from participant-reported clinical history. Germline V CDR1 and CDR2: MDHEN, SYDVKM. The CDR3 is 18 amino acids. V gave up 6 bases and J gave up 0 bases; unmatched junction bases: 8. The sequence came from a woman in her thirties or forties who had been exposed to COVID-19. This chain links TRBV28 with TRBJ1-6; 10 bases match TRBD1. The sample taken for sequencing was PBMCs or T cells enriched from blood (not recorded which). CDR3 DNA sequence: TGTGCCAGCAGCTCGGGACAGGGGTTGATCTCCTATAATTCACCCCTCCACTTT. Translation: CASSSGQGLISYNSPLHF.